Presented here are 19 T cell receptor beta chains from one specimen sequenced in a study of blood T cell repertoires in COVID-19. Assay: immunoSEQ multiplex PCR; the TCRdb copy retains only in-frame clones and omits some. The sample shows fewer than 200,000 clones, around four fifths of them seen only once. Input material: peripheral blood. Receptors were obtained from a man between 70 and 80 years old with acute or convalescent COVID-19.

V is TRBV18 and J is TRBJ2-1; a possible D gene is TRBD1 (5 bases). Trimming removed 2 bases from V and 5 bases from J, with 10 bases in between. The CDR3 has 14 residues. Germline assignment: CDR1 KGHSH and CDR2 LQKENI. Here the CDR3 reads CASSPWRQHNEQFF. DNA for the CDR3: TGTGCCAGCTCACCATGGAGACAGCACAATGAGCAGTTCTTC.

J is TRBJ2-1 and V is TRBV29-1; 15 bases are a match to TRBD2. The V gene's germline CDR1 is SQVTM and CDR2 ANQGSEA. CDR3 size: 16 residues. The V segment lost 4 bases and the J segment 1 base; nucleotides outside the gene matches: 2. CDR3 sequence: CSVGGLAGGSYNEQFF. The DNA for the CDR3 is TGCAGCGTTGGAGGACTAGCGGGGGGGTCCTACAATGAGCAGTTCTTC.

This chain uses TRBV28 with TRBJ2-3; no firm D call. Germline lookup yields CDR1 MDHEN and CDR2 SYDVKM. This CDR3 is built from 13 residues. V lost 7 bases to trimming and J lost 0 bases, with 8 bases between them. Written as DNA, the CDR3 is TGTGCCAGCAAAACCCAGAGCACAGATACGCAGTATTTT. Its translation is CASKTQSTDTQYF.

Details on this clone: Other DNA sequences from this sample encode an identical CDR3 as well. The genes are TRBV18 and TRBJ2-7; 7 bases match TRBD2. The V segment lost 3 bases and the J segment 2 bases; nucleotides outside the gene matches: 1. Looked up from germline, CDR1 is KGHSH and CDR2 is LQKENI. The CDR3 extends over 13 amino acids. The CDR3 nucleotides read TGTGCCAGCTCACCGGGACTAACCTACGAGCAGTACTTC. It specifies CASSPGLTYEQYF.

The chain carries TRBV2 and TRBJ2-1, with 13 bases that match TRBD2. This CDR3 comprises 19 residues. Germline V gives CDR1 SNHLY, CDR2 FYNNEI. V lost 11 bases to trimming and J lost 2 bases; unmatched junction nucleotides: 18. The CDR3 loop reads CAVRRRGLAGRLAYNEQFF. DNA of the CDR3: TGTGCCGTTAGGAGGAGGGGACTAGCGGGAAGATTGGCCTACAATGAGCAGTTCTTC. The full variable domain, its missing parts supplied by reference TRBV2 and TRBJ2-1, is EPEVTQTPSHQVTQMGQEVILRCVPISNHLYFYWYRQILGQKVEFLVSFYNNEISEKSEIFDDQFSVERPDGSNFTLKIRSTKLEDSAMYFCAVRRRGLAGRLAYNEQFFGPGTRLTVL.

The chain joins TRBV27 to TRBJ2-1; 7 positions match TRBD2. V was pared by 3 bases and J by 4 bases, with 3 bases of the junction left unmatched. The length of the CDR3 is 14 residues. The germline CDR1 and CDR2 sequences are MNHEY and SMNVEV (reference sequence). The DNA for the CDR3 is TGTGCCAGCAGTTTCGCTAGCGGTTACAATGAGCAGTTCTTC. Translating it yields CASSFASGYNEQFF.

In this sample, this clone turned up a few times. This rearrangement joins TRBV11-2 to TRBJ2-2, with 9 bases aligning to TRBD1. The V gene's germline CDR1 is SGHAT and CDR2 FQNNGV. V was pared by 7 bases and J by 3 bases, with 6 bases of the junction left unmatched. This CDR3 is 15 amino acids long. This CDR3 reads CASTLTGGYTGELFF. In DNA, the CDR3 is TGTGCCAGCACCCTCACAGGGGGCTACACCGGGGAGCTGTTTTTT.

The chain links TRBV7-2 to TRBJ2-2; 11 bases are shared with TRBD2. Germline assignment: CDR1 SGHTA and CDR2 FQGNSA. The CDR3 sequence is 16 residues long. V lost 1 base to trimming and J lost 5 bases; unmatched junction nucleotides: 3. The CDR3 sequence is CASSLGASGGTGELFF. The CDR3 bases are TGTGCCAGCAGCTTAGGGGCTAGCGGGGGGACCGGGGAGCTGTTTTTT.

The V gene is TRBV6-2 or TRBV6-3, the J gene TRBJ2-7; 7 positions agree with TRBD1. The germline CDR1 and CDR2 sequences are MNHEY and SVGEGT. The CDR3 totals 14 residues. V trimming: 5 bases; J trimming: 7 bases; junction bases outside the gene matches: 11. The CDR3 protein is CASSLPRTGGEQYF. The CDR3 bases are TGTGCCAGCAGTCTACCCCGGACAGGTGGTGAGCAGTACTTC.

The J gene is TRBJ2-7, the V gene TRBV29-1, with 15 bases identical to TRBD2. The CDR3 is made up of 16 amino acids. The germline V gene encodes CDR1 SQVTM and CDR2 ANQGSEA. Losses at the gene ends were 6 bases for V and 0 bases for J; bases not matched to a gene: 6. CDR3 loop: CSVSGTSGRSSYEQYF. CDR3 nucleotides: TGCAGCGTCTCCGGGACTAGCGGGAGGTCCTCCTACGAGCAGTACTTC.

This chain links TRBV5-1 with TRBJ1-2, with TRBD1 matching 8 bases. The CDR3 consists of 17 residues. CDR1 and CDR2 from the germline V gene are SGHRS and YFSETQ. V trimming: 8 bases; J trimming: 4 bases; junction bases outside the gene matches: 19. The CDR3 spells CASRAPRQGMAGYGYTF. CDR3 nucleotides: TGCGCCAGTCGTGCCCCGAGACAGGGGATGGCAGGCTATGGCTACACCTTC. Filled out from reference TRBV5-1 and TRBJ1-2, the complete variable domain reads KAGVTQTPRYLIKTRGQQVTLSCSPISGHRSVSWYQQTPGQGLQFLFEYFSETQRNKGNFPGRFSGRQFSNSRSEMNVSTLELGDSALYLCASRAPRQGMAGYGYTFGSGTRLTVV.

The J gene is TRBJ2-3, the V gene TRBV10-3; 9 bases align to TRBD2. The CDR3 runs 16 residues. Germline CDR1 and CDR2: ENHRY and SYGVKD. J lost 6 bases, V lost 4 bases, and 11 bases had no gene match. The CDR3 bases are TGTGCCATCAGTGTGGTCGCGGCGGGGGGGCTGGATACGCAGTATTTT. The encoded protein is CAISVVAAGGLDTQYF.

The table lists this clone with a few counts. The V call is TRBV7-3, the J call TRBJ2-7, with 7 bases aligning to TRBD1. The CDR3 extends over 14 amino acids. Unmatched junction bases numbered 7, after V lost 3 bases and J lost 5 bases. Germline loops: CDR1 SGHTA, CDR2 FQGTGA. The CDR3, as DNA: TGTGCCAGCAGCTTGGGACAGATTTCAGACGAGCAGTACTTC. Translated: CASSLGQISDEQYF.

The chain carries TRBV5-1 and TRBJ1-1; the match to TRBD1 covers 9 bases. Germline V gives CDR1 SGHRS, CDR2 YFSETQ. The CDR3 consists of 14 residues. V lost 7 bases, J lost 7 bases, and 11 bases stayed unmatched. This CDR3 reads CASFLGQGWGEAFF. The CDR3 DNA reads TGCGCCAGCTTCTTAGGACAGGGGTGGGGTGAAGCTTTCTTT.

The chain combines TRBV28 with TRBJ1-1; D unclear. This CDR3 is built from 11 residues. CDR1 MDHEN and CDR2 SYDVKM come from the germline V gene. Trimming left V 7 bases short and J 0 bases short, with 3 bases between. This chain's CDR3 is CASTLNTEAFF. The CDR3 DNA reads TGTGCCAGCACATTGAACACTGAAGCTTTCTTT.

This clone was seen a few times. The V and J genes are TRBV7-9 and TRBJ2-7, with a tentative D call TRBD1 (5 bases). CDR3 length: 13 residues. Trimming removed 5 bases at V and 11 bases at J, with 19 bases between. CDR1 and CDR2 (germline): SEHNR, FQNEAQ (reference sequence). CDR3 region: CASSLEPGAREYF. CDR3 sequence (DNA): TGTGCCAGCAGCCTAGAACCTGGGGCTCGGGAGTACTTC.

This chain links TRBV27 with TRBJ1-6; 8 bases map to TRBD1. The CDR3 is 17 amino acids. Germline V CDR1 and CDR2: MNHEY, SMNVEV (reference sequence). V was clipped by 5 bases and J by 7 bases; unmatched bases: 13. CDR3 in DNA: TGTGCCAGCAGTCCATCACAGGGGGAGACTCCCAATTCACCCCTCCACTTT. Its translation: CASSPSQGETPNSPLHF.

V usage is TRBV6-5 and J usage is TRBJ1-2; 7 positions match TRBD1. The V segment lost 6 bases and the J segment 2 bases; nucleotides outside the gene matches: 3. Germline V CDR1 and CDR2: MNHEY, SVGAGI. The CDR3 sequence is 13 residues long. The CDR3 loop is CASSWTGNYGYTF. The CDR3 DNA reads as TGTGCCAGCAGCTGGACAGGCAACTATGGCTACACCTTC.

V is TRBV29-1 and J is TRBJ1-1; no firm D call. The CDR3 spans 13 residues. V gave up 4 bases and J gave up 0 bases, with 9 bases separating them. Germline CDR1 is SQVTM and CDR2 is ANQGSEA. Here the CDR3 DNA reads TGCAGCGTTGGAGGCAACATGAACACTGAAGCTTTCTTT. Translated, it gives CSVGGNMNTEAFF. Filled out from reference TRBV29-1 and TRBJ1-1, the complete variable domain reads SAVISQKPSRDICQRGTSLTIQCQVDSQVTMMFWYRQQPGQSLTLIATANQGSEATYESGFVIDKFPISRPNLTFSTLTVSNMSPEDSSIYLCSVGGNMNTEAFFGQGTRLTVV.